A selection of T cell receptor beta chains follows, all from one sample in a study of T cell changes during pregnancy in multiple sclerosis. The method was immunoSEQ multiplex PCR; TCRdb's version includes in-frame clones alone and lacks a portion of them. This sample yields about 73,000 clones, of which 85% to 90% are seen a single time; more than 8% belongs to the top ten. The material was peripheral blood, obtained after pregnancy. Receptors were obtained from a female donor in good health, enrolled as a control in a pregnancy study. Both conserved end residues are part of each CDR3. The order of the fields is D gene, clone size, J gene, V gene, CDR3 protein, CDR3 DNA. D genes are given only for firm matches. Expanded clones are given a class, and other clones once, few, many or no size at all.

d_call: -; clone_size: -; j_call: TRBJ1-4; v_call: TRBV10-3; cdr3_aa: CAISRTPENEKLFF; cdr3_nt: TGTGCCATCAGTCGGACACCTGAGAATGAAAAACTGTTTTTT
d_call: -; clone_size: -; j_call: TRBJ2-2; v_call: TRBV19; cdr3_aa: CASSISKGAGELFF; cdr3_nt: TGTGCCAGTAGTATCTCAAAAGGGGCCGGGGAGCTGTTTTTT
d_call: TRBD2; clone_size: -; j_call: TRBJ2-3; v_call: TRBV5-1; cdr3_aa: CASSLAGGRTDTQYF; cdr3_nt: TGCGCCAGCAGTTTAGCGGGAGGGCGCACAGATACGCAGTATTTT
d_call: TRBD1; clone_size: -; j_call: TRBJ2-3; v_call: TRBV15; cdr3_aa: CATSRDWTGSTDTQYF; cdr3_nt: TGTGCCACCAGCAGAGACTGGACAGGGAGCACAGATACGCAGTATTTT
d_call: -; clone_size: -; j_call: TRBJ1-5; v_call: TRBV30; cdr3_aa: CAWSVDTNQPQHF; cdr3_nt: TGTGCCTGGAGTGTCGATACTAATCAGCCCCAGCATTTT
d_call: TRBD1; clone_size: -; j_call: TRBJ1-2; v_call: TRBV29-1; cdr3_aa: CSVDIGTVNYGYTF; cdr3_nt: TGCAGCGTGGATATCGGGACAGTCAACTATGGCTACACCTTC
d_call: -; clone_size: -; j_call: TRBJ2-2; v_call: TRBV10-3; cdr3_aa: CAISPDGGGELFF; cdr3_nt: TGTGCCATCAGTCCTGACGGGGGCGGGGAGCTGTTTTTT
d_call: -; clone_size: -; j_call: TRBJ2-7; v_call: TRBV7-2; cdr3_aa: CASSLETGMDEQYF; cdr3_nt: TGTGCCAGCAGCTTAGAGACAGGCATGGACGAGCAGTACTTC
d_call: TRBD1; clone_size: -; j_call: TRBJ1-5; v_call: TRBV11-2; cdr3_aa: CASSLDLDRGSQPQHF; cdr3_nt: TGTGCCAGCAGCTTAGACTTGGACAGGGGAAGTCAGCCCCAGCATTTT
d_call: TRBD1; clone_size: -; j_call: TRBJ1-2; v_call: TRBV4-2; cdr3_aa: CASSQEGAGGATWYGYTF; cdr3_nt: TGTGCCAGCAGCCAAGAAGGGGCAGGGGGCGCGACATGGTATGGCTACACCTTC
d_call: -; clone_size: -; j_call: TRBJ1-2; v_call: TRBV30; cdr3_aa: CAWSAKSGGGYGYTF; cdr3_nt: TGTGCCTGGAGTGCGAAGTCGGGGGGCGGCTATGGCTACACCTTC
d_call: TRBD1; clone_size: once; j_call: TRBJ1-3; v_call: TRBV5-1; cdr3_aa: CASSFQGESSGNTIYF; cdr3_nt: TGCGCCAGCAGCTTTCAGGGGGAGAGCTCTGGAAACACCATATATTTT
d_call: -; clone_size: once; j_call: TRBJ1-6; v_call: TRBV30; cdr3_aa: CAWKDYRATYNSPLHF; cdr3_nt: TGTGCCTGGAAAGATTACAGGGCCACCTATAATTCACCCCTCCACTTT
d_call: TRBD2; clone_size: -; j_call: TRBJ2-1; v_call: TRBV7-7; cdr3_aa: CASSSSGATYNEQFF; cdr3_nt: TGTGCTAGCAGCTCTAGCGGGGCCACCTACAATGAGCAGTTCTTC
d_call: -; clone_size: -; j_call: TRBJ2-1; v_call: TRBV7-2; cdr3_aa: CASSLGTKGEQFF; cdr3_nt: TGTGCCAGCAGCTTAGGGACTAAGGGTGAGCAGTTCTTC
d_call: -; clone_size: -; j_call: TRBJ1-2; v_call: TRBV7-2; cdr3_aa: CASSLRLSYGYTF; cdr3_nt: TGTGCCAGCAGCTTACGACTAAGCTATGGCTACACCTTC
d_call: -; clone_size: once; j_call: TRBJ1-1; v_call: TRBV6-1; cdr3_aa: CASSEGGNTEAFF; cdr3_nt: TGTGCCAGCAGTGAGGGGGGAAACACTGAAGCTTTCTTT